This TCR beta chain was retrieved from a study of vaccination and CD4 T cells after COVID-19. In the study overall: Post-vaccination samples were procured at a median of around 72 days following dose two (range 14 to 241). Stimulation of the cells used overlapping spike peptide pools from SARS-CoV-2 and from the common cold coronaviruses HCoV-NL63, HCoV-OC43 and HCoV-229E.

CDR3 length: 16 residues. Unmatched junction bases numbered 9, after V lost 5 bases and J lost 0 bases. The germline V gene has CDR1 SGHTA and CDR2 FQGNSA. Treatment in this sample: approximately 10-day PBMC culture with coronavirus spike peptide pools or control peptides (ViraFEST assay). It was before the COVID-19 pandemic (2011-2018) that the unexposed donor's CD4+ T cells were collected. About this clonotype: What it binds is not known.

The Oncomine TCR Beta short-read assay was applied to DNA of cultured CD4+ T cells. Investigators obtained genomic DNA by extraction from cultured CD4+ T cells. TCRdb re-called the PCR reads with MiXCR, one entry per CDR3 protein. This repertoire shows more than 6,000 distinct CDR3 sequences, roughly 33% found once; its top ten account for roughly 40%. The sample consisted of CD4+ T cells from blood, cultured in vitro. The chain has TRBV7-2 and TRBJ1-1, with TRBD1 matching 7 bases. This receptor was identified in a human donor in good health. The DNA for the CDR3 is TGTGCCAGCAGCCCGCCCCCACAGGGGTTGAACACTGAAGCTTTCTTT. Its translation: CASSPPPQGLNTEAFF.